This entry lists 6 T cell receptor beta chains sequenced from one sample in a study of blood T cell repertoires in COVID-19. Method: immunoSEQ multiplex PCR; TCRdb's copy keeps in-frame clones and lacks some. The data show hundreds of thousands of clones, roughly nine tenths seen once. Sequencing was carried out using PBMCs or T cells enriched from blood (not recorded which). These receptors all come from a woman aged 45-59 years in a cohort exposed to, infected with or recovered from COVID-19 (not recorded which).

CDR3 in DNA: TGTGCCAGCAGCTCCGGGACTAGCGGGTCCGCCTACAATGAGCAGTTCTTC. Protein sequence: CASSSGTSGSAYNEQFF. This sequence joins TRBV11-3 and TRBJ2-1; 12 nucleotides match TRBD2. There are 17 residues in the CDR3. With V trimmed by 4 bases and J by 2 bases, 6 bases remained unmatched. CDR1 is SGHNT and CDR2 is YENEEA in the germline V gene.

V is TRBV13 and J is TRBJ2-7; 8 positions agree with TRBD2. V lost 0 bases, J lost 4 bases, and 5 bases stayed unmatched. Germline V gene sequence: CDR1 PRHDT, CDR2 FYEKMQ (reference sequence). The CDR3 sequence is 15 residues long. The CDR3 DNA follows: TGTGCCAGCAGCTTAGGCCGCGGGGGGATATACGAGCAGTACTTC. Translation gives CASSLGRGGIYEQYF. Together with reference TRBV13 and TRBJ2-7, the CDR3 gives the full variable domain: AAGVIQSPRHLIKEKRETATLKCYPIPRHDTVYWYQQGPGQDPQFLISFYEKMQSDKGSIPDRFSAQQFSDYHSELNMSSLELGDSALYFCASSLGRGGIYEQYFGPGTRLTVT.

V gene TRBV6-2 or TRBV6-3 combines with J gene TRBJ2-1; maybe TRBD1 (6 bases). The CDR3 spans 11 residues. From germline, CDR1 is MNHEY and CDR2 SVGEGT. The ends were cut back, 5 bases at V and 10 bases at J, with 9 bases in the middle. In DNA form, the CDR3 reads TGTGCCAGCAGTCGCGGACAGGAGCAGTTCTTC. Translation gives CASSRGQEQFF.

This chain joins TRBV5-4 and TRBJ2-7; D call uncertain. Germline lookup yields CDR1 SGHNT and CDR2 YYREEE (reference sequence). This CDR3 spans 13 amino acids. V gave up 4 bases and J gave up 3 bases, with 11 bases separating them. The CDR3 region is CASSDFTSYEQYF. As DNA, the CDR3 is TGTGCCAGCAGCGATTTTACAAGCTACGAGCAGTACTTC. The full variable domain, in which reference TRBV5-4 and TRBJ2-7 provide the parts outside the CDR3, is ETGVTQSPTHLIKTRGQQVTLRCSSQSGHNTVSWYQQALGQGPQFIFQYYREEENGRGNFPPRFSGLQFPNYSSELNVNALELDDSALYLCASSDFTSYEQYFGPGTRLTVT.

V and J are TRBV6-5 and TRBJ1-5; D is unresolved. The CDR3 extends over 11 amino acids. Germline CDR1 is MNHEY and CDR2 is SVGAGI. Trimming removed 5 bases at V and 9 bases at J, with 8 bases between. The CDR3 DNA follows: TGTGCCAGCAGTACTCTAGGGCCCCAGCATTTT. It specifies CASSTLGPQHF.

The chain uses TRBV6-2 or TRBV6-3 and TRBJ1-2, with TRBD1 identical over 7 bases. Germline lookup yields CDR1 MNHEY and CDR2 SVGEGT. Germline trimming cut 2 bases from V and 0 bases from J; bases unmatched to any gene: 3. This CDR3 region has 15 residues. CDR3 in DNA: TGTGCCAGCAGTTACCGGGACAGTTCTAACTATGGCTACACCTTC. Translated, it gives CASSYRDSSNYGYTF.